This is a list of T cell receptor beta chains from one sample in a study of T cells after yellow fever vaccination. TCRdb re-called the 5' RACE reads with MiXCR, one entry per CDR3 protein. Of some 560,000 distinct CDR3 sequences listed, about a sixth are singletons. Sequences were derived from PBMCs, sampled about 5 days after the first yellow fever vaccination. The receptors shown here come from a man between 18 and 29 years old who received the YFV17D yellow fever vaccine. CDR3s include the opening cysteine and the closing phenylalanine or tryptophan. Fields, in order: V gene, J gene, D gene, clone size, CDR3 protein, CDR3 DNA. D genes are given only for firm matches. The size field is filled for only some rows; it gives once, few, many or a size class.

v_call: TRBV30
j_call: TRBJ2-5
d_call: -
clone_size: many
cdr3_aa: CAWSPWLETQYF
cdr3_nt: TGTGCCTGGAGTCCCTGGTTGGAGACCCAGTACTTC

v_call: TRBV12-3/TRBV12-4
j_call: TRBJ1-5
d_call: -
clone_size: few
cdr3_aa: CASRGSYSNQPQHF
cdr3_nt: TGTGCCAGCAGGGGCAGTTATAGCAATCAGCCCCAGCATTTT

v_call: TRBV7-6
j_call: TRBJ2-3
d_call: -
clone_size: few
cdr3_aa: CASSLKRGGQDGTDTQYF
cdr3_nt: TGTGCCAGCAGCTTAAAACGTGGGGGACAAGACGGGACAGATACGCAGTATTTT

v_call: TRBV10-3
j_call: TRBJ2-5
d_call: TRBD1
clone_size: few
cdr3_aa: CAISAGTEGETQYF
cdr3_nt: TGTGCCATCAGCGCCGGGACAGAGGGAGAGACCCAGTACTTC

v_call: TRBV20-1
j_call: TRBJ1-1
d_call: TRBD1
clone_size: once
cdr3_aa: CSARDFNRGNTEAFF
cdr3_nt: TGCAGTGCTAGAGATTTCAACAGGGGGAACACTGAAGCTTTCTTT

v_call: TRBV6-2/TRBV6-3
j_call: TRBJ2-1
d_call: -
clone_size: -
cdr3_aa: CASTPGWAGNNEQFF
cdr3_nt: TGTGCCAGCACCCCCGGGTGGGCGGGGAACAATGAGCAGTTCTTC

v_call: TRBV28
j_call: TRBJ1-2
d_call: TRBD1
clone_size: many
cdr3_aa: CASSEGQNYGYTF
cdr3_nt: TGTGCCAGCAGTGAGGGACAGAACTATGGCTACACCTTC

v_call: TRBV27
j_call: TRBJ1-1
d_call: -
clone_size: -
cdr3_aa: CASSPPQGITEAFF
cdr3_nt: TGTGCCAGCAGTCCGCCACAGGGTATTACTGAAGCTTTCTTT

v_call: TRBV6-5
j_call: TRBJ2-3
d_call: TRBD2
clone_size: few
cdr3_aa: CASSYSASGGRSGTDTQYF
cdr3_nt: TGTGCCAGCAGTTACTCGGCTAGCGGGGGAAGGTCCGGCACAGATACGCAGTATTTT

v_call: TRBV6-2/TRBV6-3
j_call: TRBJ2-5
d_call: -
clone_size: few
cdr3_aa: CASSYGSYQETQYF
cdr3_nt: TGTGCCAGCAGTTACGGGAGCTACCAAGAGACCCAGTACTTC

v_call: TRBV7-2
j_call: TRBJ2-7
d_call: -
clone_size: few
cdr3_aa: CASSPAWDFYEQYF
cdr3_nt: TGTGCCAGCAGCCCCGCCTGGGATTTCTACGAGCAGTACTTC

v_call: TRBV7-2
j_call: TRBJ1-1
d_call: -
clone_size: -
cdr3_aa: CASSLEIRGSAFF
cdr3_nt: TGTGCCAGCAGCTTGGAGATCCGAGGCTCGGCTTTCTTT

v_call: TRBV5-5
j_call: TRBJ2-5
d_call: TRBD2
clone_size: few
cdr3_aa: CASSPFSGGPQETQYF
cdr3_nt: TGTGCCAGCAGCCCATTCAGCGGGGGGCCCCAAGAGACCCAGTACTTC

v_call: TRBV20-1
j_call: TRBJ2-3
d_call: TRBD2
clone_size: -
cdr3_aa: CSASGTSEGTDTQYF
cdr3_nt: TGCAGTGCTAGTGGGACTAGCGAGGGCACAGATACGCAGTATTTT

v_call: TRBV5-5
j_call: TRBJ1-5
d_call: -
clone_size: few
cdr3_aa: CASSFSDTGSNQPQHF
cdr3_nt: TGTGCCAGCAGCTTTTCCGACACAGGGAGCAATCAGCCCCAGCATTTT

v_call: TRBV7-2
j_call: TRBJ2-7
d_call: -
clone_size: many
cdr3_aa: CASSPGPFYEQYF
cdr3_nt: TGTGCCAGCAGCCCCGGGCCCTTCTACGAGCAGTACTTC

v_call: TRBV15
j_call: TRBJ2-5
d_call: TRBD1
clone_size: -
cdr3_aa: CATSRVDRKETQYF
cdr3_nt: TGTGCCACCAGCAGGGTGGACAGGAAAGAGACCCAGTACTTC

v_call: TRBV7-2
j_call: TRBJ2-3
d_call: TRBD2
clone_size: -
cdr3_aa: CASSRLAGAMDTQYF
cdr3_nt: TGTGCCAGCAGCCGCCTAGCGGGGGCAATGGATACGCAGTATTTT

v_call: TRBV10-3
j_call: TRBJ2-1
d_call: TRBD2
clone_size: -
cdr3_aa: CAISESLTSGGNEQFF
cdr3_nt: TGTGCCATCAGTGAGTCGCTGACTAGCGGGGGAAATGAGCAGTTCTTC

v_call: TRBV28
j_call: TRBJ1-5
d_call: -
clone_size: few
cdr3_aa: CASSKQEIYSNQPQHF
cdr3_nt: TGTGCCAGCAGTAAACAGGAGATTTATAGCAATCAGCCCCAGCATTTT

v_call: TRBV6-5
j_call: TRBJ2-7
d_call: -
clone_size: -
cdr3_aa: CASSYSRSSYEQYF
cdr3_nt: TGTGCCAGCAGTTACTCGAGGAGCTCCTACGAGCAGTACTTC

v_call: TRBV5-6
j_call: TRBJ2-1
d_call: TRBD1
clone_size: few
cdr3_aa: CASSFRTGSSYNEQFF
cdr3_nt: TGTGCCAGCAGCTTCAGGACAGGGAGCTCCTACAATGAGCAGTTCTTC

v_call: TRBV7-9
j_call: TRBJ2-1
d_call: TRBD2
clone_size: -
cdr3_aa: CASSLRLAGADEQFF
cdr3_nt: TGTGCCAGCAGCTTAAGACTAGCGGGGGCCGATGAGCAGTTCTTC

v_call: TRBV7-2
j_call: TRBJ1-2
d_call: TRBD1
clone_size: few
cdr3_aa: CASSLVGTGDGYTF
cdr3_nt: TGTGCCAGCAGCTTAGTGGGGACAGGTGATGGCTACACCTTC

v_call: TRBV11-1
j_call: TRBJ2-2
d_call: -
clone_size: -
cdr3_aa: CASSPKNRDTGELFF
cdr3_nt: TGTGCCAGCAGCCCGAAAAACAGGGACACCGGGGAGCTGTTTTTT

v_call: TRBV27
j_call: TRBJ1-5
d_call: -
clone_size: -
cdr3_aa: CASSLFGGIGQPQHF
cdr3_nt: TGTGCCAGCAGTTTATTTGGGGGGATCGGTCAGCCCCAGCATTTT

v_call: TRBV6-2/TRBV6-3
j_call: TRBJ2-2
d_call: -
clone_size: -
cdr3_aa: CASSDRRQYTGELFF
cdr3_nt: TGTGCCAGCAGCGACAGGAGACAGTACACCGGGGAGCTGTTTTTT

v_call: TRBV20-1
j_call: TRBJ1-5
d_call: -
clone_size: -
cdr3_aa: CSARDPWRDGQPQHF
cdr3_nt: TGCAGTGCTAGAGATCCGTGGAGGGATGGTCAGCCCCAGCATTTT

v_call: TRBV7-8
j_call: TRBJ1-2
d_call: -
clone_size: -
cdr3_aa: CASSSREIRGYTF
cdr3_nt: TGTGCCAGCAGCTCCCGGGAGATTCGGGGCTACACCTTC

v_call: TRBV12-5
j_call: TRBJ2-3
d_call: -
clone_size: few
cdr3_aa: CASGPGLPTDTQYF
cdr3_nt: TGTGCTAGTGGTCCCGGACTTCCCACAGATACGCAGTATTTT

v_call: TRBV7-2
j_call: TRBJ1-2
d_call: -
clone_size: many
cdr3_aa: CASSLRPLGYTF
cdr3_nt: TGTGCCAGCAGCTTAAGGCCCCTTGGCTACACCTTC

v_call: TRBV18
j_call: TRBJ1-2
d_call: TRBD1
clone_size: -
cdr3_aa: CASSQETGGYGGYTF
cdr3_nt: TGTGCCAGCTCACAAGAGACAGGGGGCTATGGTGGCTACACCTTC

v_call: TRBV4-1
j_call: TRBJ1-1
d_call: -
clone_size: -
cdr3_aa: CASSQVIQINTEAFF
cdr3_nt: TGCGCCAGCAGCCAAGTTATACAGATTAACACTGAAGCTTTCTTT

v_call: TRBV7-2
j_call: TRBJ2-6
d_call: -
clone_size: -
cdr3_aa: CASSLERNSGANVLTF
cdr3_nt: TGTGCCAGCAGCTTAGAACGTAACTCTGGGGCCAACGTCCTGACTTTC

v_call: TRBV6-1
j_call: TRBJ1-5
d_call: TRBD1
clone_size: -
cdr3_aa: CASSPGQGAWQPQHF
cdr3_nt: TGTGCCAGCAGCCCCGGGCAGGGGGCCTGGCAGCCCCAGCATTTT

v_call: TRBV7-2
j_call: TRBJ1-1
d_call: TRBD1
clone_size: -
cdr3_aa: CASSLARQGTEAFF
cdr3_nt: TGTGCCAGCAGCTTAGCGAGACAGGGAACTGAAGCTTTCTTT

v_call: TRBV3-1
j_call: TRBJ1-1
d_call: -
clone_size: few
cdr3_aa: CASSEWGAGLSTEAFF
cdr3_nt: TGTGCCAGCAGCGAATGGGGGGCGGGGCTAAGCACTGAAGCTTTCTTT

v_call: TRBV5-1
j_call: TRBJ2-1
d_call: TRBD1
clone_size: -
cdr3_aa: CASSGPGGQIYNEQFF
cdr3_nt: TGCGCCAGCAGCGGGCCAGGGGGCCAAATCTACAATGAGCAGTTCTTC

v_call: TRBV12-3/TRBV12-4
j_call: TRBJ2-5
d_call: TRBD2
clone_size: -
cdr3_aa: CASSLGGDGLETQYF
cdr3_nt: TGTGCCAGCAGCCTCGGGGGGGACGGTTTAGAGACCCAGTACTTC

v_call: TRBV11-2
j_call: TRBJ1-1
d_call: -
clone_size: -
cdr3_aa: CASSAGWALGLDGFF
cdr3_nt: TGTGCCAGCAGCGCAGGGTGGGCGTTGGGCCTGGATGGTTTCTTT

v_call: TRBV7-9
j_call: TRBJ1-6
d_call: -
clone_size: many
cdr3_aa: CASSLIGNDSPLHF
cdr3_nt: TGTGCCAGCAGCTTAATAGGGAATGATTCACCCCTCCACTTT

v_call: TRBV20-1
j_call: TRBJ2-3
d_call: -
clone_size: few
cdr3_aa: CSAARGSTDTQYF
cdr3_nt: TGCAGTGCAGCCCGGGGAAGCACAGATACGCAGTATTTT

v_call: TRBV7-9
j_call: TRBJ2-1
d_call: -
clone_size: -
cdr3_aa: CASIQGSHNEQFF
cdr3_nt: TGTGCCAGCATCCAGGGGTCCCACAATGAGCAGTTCTTC

v_call: TRBV19
j_call: TRBJ2-3
d_call: TRBD2
clone_size: -
cdr3_aa: CASSIDLAGGLRDLDTQYF
cdr3_nt: TGTGCCAGTAGTATAGATCTAGCGGGGGGGCTGAGGGATCTGGATACGCAGTATTTT

v_call: TRBV4-1
j_call: TRBJ1-6
d_call: -
clone_size: -
cdr3_aa: CASSPFPGGGNSPLHF
cdr3_nt: TGCGCCAGCAGCCCCTTCCCGGGGGGAGGGAATTCACCCCTCCACTTT

v_call: TRBV3-1
j_call: TRBJ1-1
d_call: -
clone_size: -
cdr3_aa: CASSQRWGDTEAFF
cdr3_nt: TGTGCCAGCAGCCAAAGATGGGGGGACACTGAAGCTTTCTTT